The entry below gives a single T cell receptor (beta chain) sequence along with its context. As originally analysed: Amplified reference gene primers provided the basis for estimating nucleated cell counts. Assay used: immunoSEQ multiplex PCR; TCRdb lists only in-frame clones, some missing. The D gene and trimming were derived from the DNA, and the V and J assignments and clone size from that table. The profile covers tens of thousands of clones, with roughly 84% appearing a single time and approximately 5% taken by the ten largest. This entry comes from a study of blood T cell repertoires in COVID-19. Overall study context: The samples span acute and convalescent COVID-19 from the United States, Italy and Spain. Sample material is recorded as cDNA or gDNA derived from T cells, B-cell-depleted T cells, or PBMCs.

V lost 6 bases, J lost 5 bases, and 14 bases stayed unmatched. This CDR3 has 16 amino acids. Germline CDR1 reads LNHDA; CDR2 reads SQIVND (reference sequence). The J gene is TRBJ2-3, the V gene TRBV19, with 7 bases aligning to TRBD1. The sequence was collected from a man aged 80 or over in a cohort sampled during active COVID-19. Sequencing input: peripheral blood. The CDR3 loop reads CASSPLAGGRGDTQYF. CDR3 bases: TGTGCCAGTAGCCCACTGGCAGGGGGTCGTGGAGATACGCAGTATTTT.